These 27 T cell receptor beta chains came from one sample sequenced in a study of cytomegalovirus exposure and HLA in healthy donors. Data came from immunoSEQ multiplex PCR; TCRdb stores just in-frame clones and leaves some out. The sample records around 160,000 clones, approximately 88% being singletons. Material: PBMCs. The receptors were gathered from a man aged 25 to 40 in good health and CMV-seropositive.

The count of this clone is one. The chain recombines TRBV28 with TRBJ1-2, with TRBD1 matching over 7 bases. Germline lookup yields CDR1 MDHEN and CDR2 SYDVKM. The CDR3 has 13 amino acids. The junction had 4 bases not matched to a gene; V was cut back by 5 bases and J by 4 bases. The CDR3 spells CASSLSGGYGYTF. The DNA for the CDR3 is TGTGCCAGCAGTCTCTCAGGGGGCTATGGCTACACCTTC.

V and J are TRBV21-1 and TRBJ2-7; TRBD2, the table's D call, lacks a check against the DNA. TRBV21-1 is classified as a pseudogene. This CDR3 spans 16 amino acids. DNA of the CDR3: TGTGCCAGCAGCCCCGGCGACCCACTAAGCTCCTACGAGCAGTACTTC. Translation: CASSPGDPLSSYEQYF.

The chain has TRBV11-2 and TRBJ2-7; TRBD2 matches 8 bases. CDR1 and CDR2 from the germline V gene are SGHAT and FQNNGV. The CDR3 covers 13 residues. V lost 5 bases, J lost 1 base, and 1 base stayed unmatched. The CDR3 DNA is TGTGCCAGCAGCGCGGGGGGTTCCTACGAGCAGTACTTC. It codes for CASSAGGSYEQYF.

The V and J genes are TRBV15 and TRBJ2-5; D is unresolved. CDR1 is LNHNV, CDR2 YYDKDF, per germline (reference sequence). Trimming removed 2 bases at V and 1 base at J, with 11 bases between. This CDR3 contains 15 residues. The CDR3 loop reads CATSRYSLRQETQYF. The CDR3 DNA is TGTGCCACCAGCAGATATAGCCTGCGCCAAGAGACCCAGTACTTC. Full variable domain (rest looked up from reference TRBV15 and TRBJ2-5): DAMVIQNPRYQVTQFGKPVTLSCSQTLNHNVMYWYQQKSSQAPKLLFHYYDKDFNNEADTPDNFQSRRPNTSFCFLDIRSPGLGDTAMYLCATSRYSLRQETQYFGPGTRLLVL.

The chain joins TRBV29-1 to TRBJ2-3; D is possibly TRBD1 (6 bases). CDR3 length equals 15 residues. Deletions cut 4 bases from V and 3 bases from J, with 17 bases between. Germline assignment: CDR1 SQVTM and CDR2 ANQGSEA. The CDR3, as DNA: TGCAGCGTTGCAGAAGATACTAGGGGGACAGATACGCAGTATTTT. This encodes CSVAEDTRGTDTQYF.

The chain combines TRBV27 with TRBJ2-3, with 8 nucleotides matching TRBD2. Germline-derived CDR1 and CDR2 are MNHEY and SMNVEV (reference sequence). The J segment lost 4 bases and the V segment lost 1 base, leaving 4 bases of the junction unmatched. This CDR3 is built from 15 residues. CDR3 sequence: CASSLLIGGADTQYF. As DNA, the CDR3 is TGTGCCAGCAGTTTATTAATCGGGGGGGCAGATACGCAGTATTTT.

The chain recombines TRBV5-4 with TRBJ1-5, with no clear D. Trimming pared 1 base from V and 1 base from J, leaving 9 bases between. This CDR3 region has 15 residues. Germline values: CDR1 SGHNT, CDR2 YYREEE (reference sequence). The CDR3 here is CASSLNAQSNQPQHF. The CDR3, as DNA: TGTGCCAGCAGCTTGAATGCCCAGAGCAATCAGCCCCAGCATTTT. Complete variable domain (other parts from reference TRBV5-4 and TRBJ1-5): ETGVTQSPTHLIKTRGQQVTLRCSSQSGHNTVSWYQQALGQGPQFIFQYYREEENGRGNFPPRFSGLQFPNYSSELNVNALELDDSALYLCASSLNAQSNQPQHFGDGTRLSIL.

The CDR3 here is CASSPQTSGRAGETQYF. DNA of the CDR3: TGTGCCAGCAGTCCCCAGACTAGCGGGAGAGCAGGAGAGACCCAGTACTTC. The genes are TRBV7-3 and TRBJ2-5; 12 bases agree with TRBD2. V shed 6 bases and J 4 bases; nucleotides not matched to a gene: 12. The germline gives CDR1 SGHTA, CDR2 FQGTGA. The CDR3 runs 17 residues.

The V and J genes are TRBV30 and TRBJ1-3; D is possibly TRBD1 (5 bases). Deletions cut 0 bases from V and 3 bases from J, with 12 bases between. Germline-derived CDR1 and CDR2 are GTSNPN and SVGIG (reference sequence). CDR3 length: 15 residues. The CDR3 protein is CAWSVDRPRGNTIYF. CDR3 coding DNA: TGTGCCTGGAGTGTCGACAGACCTCGTGGAAACACCATATATTTT.

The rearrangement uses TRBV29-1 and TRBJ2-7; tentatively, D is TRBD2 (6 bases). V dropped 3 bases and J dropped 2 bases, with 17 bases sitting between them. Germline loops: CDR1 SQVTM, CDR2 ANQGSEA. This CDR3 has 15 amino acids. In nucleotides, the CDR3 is TGCAGCGTTGACTTGGAGGGAGCCGGGACCTACGAGCAGTACTTC. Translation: CSVDLEGAGTYEQYF.

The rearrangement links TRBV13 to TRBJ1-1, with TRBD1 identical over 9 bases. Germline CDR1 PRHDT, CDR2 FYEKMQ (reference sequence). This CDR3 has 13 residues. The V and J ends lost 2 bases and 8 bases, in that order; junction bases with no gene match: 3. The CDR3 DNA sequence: TGTGCCAGCAGCTTAAACAGGGGGCGGGAAGCTTTCTTT. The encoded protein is CASSLNRGREAFF.

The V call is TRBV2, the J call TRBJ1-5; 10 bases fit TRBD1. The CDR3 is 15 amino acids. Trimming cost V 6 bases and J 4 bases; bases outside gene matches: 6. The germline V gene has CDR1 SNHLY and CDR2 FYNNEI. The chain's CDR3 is CASRGGTGVNQPQHF. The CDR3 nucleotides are TGTGCCAGCAGAGGAGGGACAGGGGTAAATCAGCCCCAGCATTTT.

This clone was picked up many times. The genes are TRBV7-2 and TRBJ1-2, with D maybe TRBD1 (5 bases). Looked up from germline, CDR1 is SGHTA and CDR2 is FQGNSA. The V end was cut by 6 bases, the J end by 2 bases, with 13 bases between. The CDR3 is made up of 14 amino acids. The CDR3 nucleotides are TGTGCCAGCAGTCTCGACAGTGTCAACTATGGCTACACCTTC. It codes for CASSLDSVNYGYTF.

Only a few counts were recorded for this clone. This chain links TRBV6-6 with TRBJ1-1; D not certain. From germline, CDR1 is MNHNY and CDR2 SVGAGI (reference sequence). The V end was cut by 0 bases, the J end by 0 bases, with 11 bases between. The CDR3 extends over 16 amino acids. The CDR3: CASSYSQENMNTEAFF. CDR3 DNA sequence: TGTGCCAGCAGTTACTCCCAGGAAAACATGAACACTGAAGCTTTCTTT.

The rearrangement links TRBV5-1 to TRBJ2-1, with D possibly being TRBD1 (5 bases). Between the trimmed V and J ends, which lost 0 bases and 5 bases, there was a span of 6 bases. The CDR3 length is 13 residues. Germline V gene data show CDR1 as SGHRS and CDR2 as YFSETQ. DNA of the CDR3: TGCGCCAGCAGCTTGGACAGGAACAATGAGCAGTTCTTC. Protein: CASSLDRNNEQFF.

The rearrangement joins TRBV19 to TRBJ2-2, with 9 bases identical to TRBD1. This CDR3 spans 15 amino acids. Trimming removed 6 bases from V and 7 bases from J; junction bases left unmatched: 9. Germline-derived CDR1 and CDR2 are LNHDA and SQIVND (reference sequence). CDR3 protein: CASSKGDRVVGELFF. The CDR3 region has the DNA TGTGCCAGTAGCAAAGGGGACAGGGTGGTCGGGGAGCTGTTTTTT.

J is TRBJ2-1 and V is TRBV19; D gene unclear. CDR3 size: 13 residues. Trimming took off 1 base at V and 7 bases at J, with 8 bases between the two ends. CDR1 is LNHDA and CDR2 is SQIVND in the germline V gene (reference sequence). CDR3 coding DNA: TGTGCCAGTAGTATAGCATGGAGTAATGAGCAGTTCTTC. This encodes CASSIAWSNEQFF.

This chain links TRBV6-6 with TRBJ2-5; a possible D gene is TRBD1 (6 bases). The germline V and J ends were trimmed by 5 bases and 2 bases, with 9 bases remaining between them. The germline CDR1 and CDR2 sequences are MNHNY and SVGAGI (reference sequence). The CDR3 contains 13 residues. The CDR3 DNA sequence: TGTGCCAGCAGTCTACAGGGACAAGAGACCCAGTACTTC. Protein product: CASSLQGQETQYF.

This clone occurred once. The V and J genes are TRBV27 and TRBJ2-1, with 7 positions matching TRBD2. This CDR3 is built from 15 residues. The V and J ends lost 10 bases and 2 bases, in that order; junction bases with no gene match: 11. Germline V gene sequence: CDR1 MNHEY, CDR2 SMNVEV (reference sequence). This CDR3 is CATVRAGLAYNEQFF. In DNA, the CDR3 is TGTGCCACCGTAAGAGCGGGGCTGGCCTACAATGAGCAGTTCTTC.

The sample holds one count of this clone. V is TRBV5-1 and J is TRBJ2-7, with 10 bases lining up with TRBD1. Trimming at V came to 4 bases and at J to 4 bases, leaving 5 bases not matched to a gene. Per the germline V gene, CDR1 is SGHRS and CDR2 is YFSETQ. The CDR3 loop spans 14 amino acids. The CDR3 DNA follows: TGCGCCAGCAGCCGGGACAGGGGAATTTACGAGCAGTACTTC. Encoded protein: CASSRDRGIYEQYF.

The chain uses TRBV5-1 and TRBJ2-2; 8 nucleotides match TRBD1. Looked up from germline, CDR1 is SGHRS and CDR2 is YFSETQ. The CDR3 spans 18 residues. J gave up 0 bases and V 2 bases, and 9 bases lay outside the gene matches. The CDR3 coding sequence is TGCGCCAGCAGCTTTGTCCCAGGGGGCCCGACGAACACCGGGGAGCTGTTTTTT. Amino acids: CASSFVPGGPTNTGELFF.

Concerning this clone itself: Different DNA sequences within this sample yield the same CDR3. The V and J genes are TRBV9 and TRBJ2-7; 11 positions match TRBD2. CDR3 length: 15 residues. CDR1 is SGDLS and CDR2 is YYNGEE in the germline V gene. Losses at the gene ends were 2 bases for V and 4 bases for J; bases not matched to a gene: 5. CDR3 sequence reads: CASSVGTSGYYEQYF. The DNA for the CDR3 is TGTGCCAGCAGCGTCGGGACTAGCGGATATTACGAGCAGTACTTC. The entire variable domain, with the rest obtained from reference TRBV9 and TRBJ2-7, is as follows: DSGVTQTPKHLITATGQRVTLRCSPRSGDLSVYWYQQSLDQGLQFLIQYYNGEERAKGNILERFSAQQFPDLHSELNLSSLELGDSALYFCASSVGTSGYYEQYFGPGTRLTVT.

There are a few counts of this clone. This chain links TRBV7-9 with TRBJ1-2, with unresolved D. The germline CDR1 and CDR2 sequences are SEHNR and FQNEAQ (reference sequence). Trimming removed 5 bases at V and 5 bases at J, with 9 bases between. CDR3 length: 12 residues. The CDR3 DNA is TGTGCCAGCAGCCCGGCGGAATATGGCTACACCTTC. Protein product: CASSPAEYGYTF. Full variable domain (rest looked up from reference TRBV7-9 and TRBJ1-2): DTGVSQNPRHKITKRGQNVTFRCDPISEHNRLYWYRQTLGQGPEFLTYFQNEAQLEKSRLLSDRFSAERPKGSFSTLEIQRTEQGDSAMYLCASSPAEYGYTFGSGTRLTVV.

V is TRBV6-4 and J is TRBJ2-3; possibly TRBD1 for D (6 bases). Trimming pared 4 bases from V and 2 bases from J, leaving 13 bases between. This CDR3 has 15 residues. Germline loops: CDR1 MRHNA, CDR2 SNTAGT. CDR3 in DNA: TGTGCCAGCAGTGCAGGGACACATACCACAGATACGCAGTATTTT. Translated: CASSAGTHTTDTQYF.

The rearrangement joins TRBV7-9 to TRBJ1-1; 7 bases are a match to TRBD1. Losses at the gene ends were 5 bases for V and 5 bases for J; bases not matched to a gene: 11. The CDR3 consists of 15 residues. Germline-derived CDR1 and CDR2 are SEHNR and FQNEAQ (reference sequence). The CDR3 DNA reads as TGTGCCAGCAGCCAGGGGGACAGACGTAATACTGAAGCTTTCTTT. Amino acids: CASSQGDRRNTEAFF.

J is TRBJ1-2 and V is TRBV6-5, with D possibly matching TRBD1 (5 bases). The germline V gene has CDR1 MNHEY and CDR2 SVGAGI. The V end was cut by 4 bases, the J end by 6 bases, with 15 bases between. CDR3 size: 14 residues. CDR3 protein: CASSSLGGWDGYTF. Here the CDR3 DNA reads TGTGCCAGCAGTTCCCTCGGGGGGTGGGATGGCTACACCTTC.

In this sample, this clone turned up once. This CDR3 reads CASSAFGSGSYHEQYF. CDR3 DNA: TGTGCCAGCAGCGCCTTTGGTAGCGGGAGTTATCACGAGCAGTACTTC. V gene TRBV9 combines with J gene TRBJ2-7; 9 bases are shared with TRBD2. The V and J ends lost 3 bases and 5 bases, in that order; junction bases with no gene match: 12. CDR1 is SGDLS, CDR2 YYNGEE, per germline. The length of the CDR3 is 16 residues.